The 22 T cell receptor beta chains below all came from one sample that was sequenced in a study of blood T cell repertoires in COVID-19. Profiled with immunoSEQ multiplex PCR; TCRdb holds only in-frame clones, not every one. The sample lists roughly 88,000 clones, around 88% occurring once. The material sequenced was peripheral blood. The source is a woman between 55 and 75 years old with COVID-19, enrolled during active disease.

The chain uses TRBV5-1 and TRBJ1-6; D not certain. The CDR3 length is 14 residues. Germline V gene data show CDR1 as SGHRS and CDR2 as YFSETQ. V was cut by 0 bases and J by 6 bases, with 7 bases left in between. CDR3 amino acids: CASSLGAFNSPLHF. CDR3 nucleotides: TGCGCCAGCAGCTTGGGAGCCTTTAATTCACCCCTCCACTTT.

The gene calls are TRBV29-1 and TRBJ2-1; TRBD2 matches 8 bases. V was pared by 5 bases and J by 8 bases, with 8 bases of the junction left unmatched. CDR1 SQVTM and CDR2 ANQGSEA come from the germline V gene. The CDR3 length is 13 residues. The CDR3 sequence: CSVTSGLTYEQFF. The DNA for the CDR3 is TGCAGCGTTACTAGCGGACTGACCTATGAGCAGTTCTTC.

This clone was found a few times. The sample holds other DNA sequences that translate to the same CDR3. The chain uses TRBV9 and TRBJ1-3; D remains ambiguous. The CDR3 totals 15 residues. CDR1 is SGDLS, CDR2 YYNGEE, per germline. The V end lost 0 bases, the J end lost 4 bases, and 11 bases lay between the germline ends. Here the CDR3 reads CASSVGQVSGNTIYF. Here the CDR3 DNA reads TGTGCCAGCAGCGTAGGTCAGGTCTCGGGAAACACCATATATTTT.

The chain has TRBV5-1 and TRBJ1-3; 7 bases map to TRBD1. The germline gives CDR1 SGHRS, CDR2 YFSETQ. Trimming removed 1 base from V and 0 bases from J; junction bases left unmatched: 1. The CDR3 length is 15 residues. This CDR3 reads CASSLQGGSGNTIYF. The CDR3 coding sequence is TGCGCCAGCAGCTTGCAGGGGGGCTCTGGAAACACCATATATTTT.

The CDR3 here is CASSLASRASYGYTF. The CDR3 DNA is TGTGCCAGCAGCTTAGCCTCGAGGGCCTCCTATGGCTACACCTTC. The chain links TRBV11-2 to TRBJ1-2; D remains unclear. Trimming removed 1 base at V and 4 bases at J, with 13 bases between. The CDR3 contains 15 residues. Germline CDR1 SGHAT, CDR2 FQNNGV. Full variable domain (remainder filled in from reference TRBV11-2 and TRBJ1-2): EAGVAQSPRYKIIEKRQSVAFWCNPISGHATLYWYQQILGQGPKLLIQFQNNGVVDDSQLPKDRFSAERLKGVDSTLKIQPAKLEDSAVYLCASSLASRASYGYTFGSGTRLTVV.

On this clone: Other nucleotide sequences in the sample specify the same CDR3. CDR3 sequence (DNA): TGTGCCAGCAGTTATGATAGGGGCGAGCAGTACTTC. It yields the protein CASSYDRGEQYF. The chain is built from TRBV6-2 or TRBV6-3 and TRBJ2-7; weak D call: TRBD1 (5 bases). V was cut by 3 bases and J by 6 bases, with 9 bases left in between. This CDR3 region has 12 residues. CDR1 and CDR2 (germline): MNHEY, SVGEGT.

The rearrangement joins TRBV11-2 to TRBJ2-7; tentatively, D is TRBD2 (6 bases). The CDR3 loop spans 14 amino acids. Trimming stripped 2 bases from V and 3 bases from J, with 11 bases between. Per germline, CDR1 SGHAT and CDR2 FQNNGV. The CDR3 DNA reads TGTGCCAGCAGCTTAAGCGGAGGGCACTACGAGCAGTACTTC. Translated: CASSLSGGHYEQYF. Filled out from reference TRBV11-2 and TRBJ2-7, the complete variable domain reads EAGVAQSPRYKIIEKRQSVAFWCNPISGHATLYWYQQILGQGPKLLIQFQNNGVVDDSQLPKDRFSAERLKGVDSTLKIQPAKLEDSAVYLCASSLSGGHYEQYFGPGTRLTVT.

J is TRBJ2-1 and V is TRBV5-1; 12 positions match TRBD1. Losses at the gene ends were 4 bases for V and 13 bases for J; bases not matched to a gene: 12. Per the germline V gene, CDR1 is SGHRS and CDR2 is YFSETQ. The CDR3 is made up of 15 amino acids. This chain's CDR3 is CASSPGGQGASLQFF. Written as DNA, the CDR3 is TGCGCCAGCAGCCCGGGGGGACAGGGGGCGTCCCTCCAGTTCTTC.

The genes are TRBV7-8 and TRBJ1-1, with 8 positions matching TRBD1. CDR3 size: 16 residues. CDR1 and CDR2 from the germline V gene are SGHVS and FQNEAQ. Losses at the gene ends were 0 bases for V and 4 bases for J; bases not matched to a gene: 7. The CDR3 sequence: CASSLAKRTGPTEAFF. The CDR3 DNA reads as TGTGCCAGCAGCTTAGCTAAGAGGACAGGGCCCACTGAAGCTTTCTTT.

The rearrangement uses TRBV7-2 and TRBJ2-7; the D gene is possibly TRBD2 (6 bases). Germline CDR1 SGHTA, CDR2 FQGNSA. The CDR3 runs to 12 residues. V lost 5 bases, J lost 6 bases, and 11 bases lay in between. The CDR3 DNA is TGTGCCAGCAGCCCCCCCGGGGGCGAGCAGTACTTC. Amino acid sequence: CASSPPGGEQYF.

CDR3 bases: TGTGCCAGCAGCGACAGGGGAAGCTATGGCTACACCTTC. Its protein product is CASSDRGSYGYTF. The genes are TRBV14 and TRBJ1-2, with 8 bases matching TRBD1. V trimming: 5 bases; J trimming: 4 bases; junction bases outside the gene matches: 3. Looked up from germline, CDR1 is SGHDN and CDR2 is FVKESK. The CDR3 is 13 residues long.

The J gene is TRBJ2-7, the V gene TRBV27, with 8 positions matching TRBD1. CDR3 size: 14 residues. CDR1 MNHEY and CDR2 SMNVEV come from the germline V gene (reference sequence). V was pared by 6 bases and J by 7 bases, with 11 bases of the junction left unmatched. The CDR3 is CASSPRDRPGEQYF. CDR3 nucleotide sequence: TGTGCCAGCAGCCCCCGGGACAGGCCCGGGGAGCAGTACTTC.

CDR3 in DNA: TGCGCCAGCAGCCAAGGAGCGGGGGGACCCACAGATACGCAGTATTTT. It is translated as CASSQGAGGPTDTQYF. The V call is TRBV4-1, the J call TRBJ2-3; 9 bases map to TRBD2. Germline assignment: CDR1 MGHRA and CDR2 YSYEKL. Trimming cost V 1 base and J 2 bases; bases outside gene matches: 4. This CDR3 contains 16 residues.

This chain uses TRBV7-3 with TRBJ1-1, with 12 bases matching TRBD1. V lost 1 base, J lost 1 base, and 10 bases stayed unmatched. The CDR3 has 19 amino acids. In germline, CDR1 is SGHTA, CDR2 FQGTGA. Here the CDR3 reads CASSLIRDRGLEKNTEAFF. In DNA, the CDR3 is TGTGCCAGCAGCTTAATTCGGGACAGGGGGCTCGAGAAGAACACTGAAGCTTTCTTT.

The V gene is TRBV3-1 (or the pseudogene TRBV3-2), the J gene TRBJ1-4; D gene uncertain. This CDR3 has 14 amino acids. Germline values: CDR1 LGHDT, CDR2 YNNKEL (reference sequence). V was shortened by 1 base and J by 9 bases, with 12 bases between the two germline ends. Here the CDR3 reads CASSQGGGPKKLFF. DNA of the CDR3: TGTGCCAGCAGCCAAGGTGGAGGGCCCAAAAAACTGTTTTTT.

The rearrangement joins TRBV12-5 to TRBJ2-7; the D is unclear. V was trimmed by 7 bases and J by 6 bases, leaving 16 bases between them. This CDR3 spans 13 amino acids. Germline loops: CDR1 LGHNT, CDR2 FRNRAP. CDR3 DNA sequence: TGTGCTAGTGCCAACCTGCAAAGTAGCGAGCAGTACTTC. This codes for CASANLQSSEQYF.

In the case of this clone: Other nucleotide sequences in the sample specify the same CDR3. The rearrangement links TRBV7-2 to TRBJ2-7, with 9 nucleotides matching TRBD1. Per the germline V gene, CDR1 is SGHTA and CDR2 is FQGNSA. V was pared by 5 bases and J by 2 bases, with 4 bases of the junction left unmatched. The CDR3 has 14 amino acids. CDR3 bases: TGTGCCAGCAGCCCCGGGACAGGGACCTACGAGCAGTACTTC. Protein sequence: CASSPGTGTYEQYF. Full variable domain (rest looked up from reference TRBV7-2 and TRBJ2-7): GAGVSQSPSNKVTEKGKDVELRCDPISGHTALYWYRQSLGQGLEFLIYFQGNSAPDKSGLPSDRFSAERTGGSVSTLTIQRTQQEDSAVYLCASSPGTGTYEQYFGPGTRLTVT.

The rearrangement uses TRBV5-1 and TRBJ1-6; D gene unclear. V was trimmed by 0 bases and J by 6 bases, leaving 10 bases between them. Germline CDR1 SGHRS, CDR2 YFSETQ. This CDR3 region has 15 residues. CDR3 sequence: CASSLEAASNSPLHF. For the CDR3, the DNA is TGCGCCAGCAGCTTGGAGGCAGCGTCTAATTCACCCCTCCACTTT.

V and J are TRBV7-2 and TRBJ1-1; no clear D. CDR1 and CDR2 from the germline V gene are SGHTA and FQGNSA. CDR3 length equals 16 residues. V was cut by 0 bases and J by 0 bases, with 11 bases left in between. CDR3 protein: CASSLAPQTMNTEAFF. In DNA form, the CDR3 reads TGTGCCAGCAGCTTAGCCCCCCAGACTATGAACACTGAAGCTTTCTTT.

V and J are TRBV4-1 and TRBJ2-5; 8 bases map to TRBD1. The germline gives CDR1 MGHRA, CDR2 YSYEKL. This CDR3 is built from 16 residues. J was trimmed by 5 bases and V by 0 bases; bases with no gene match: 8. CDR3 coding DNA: TGCGCCAGCAGCCAAGATTTCCAGGGGGCGGGGGAGACCCAGTACTTC. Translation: CASSQDFQGAGETQYF.

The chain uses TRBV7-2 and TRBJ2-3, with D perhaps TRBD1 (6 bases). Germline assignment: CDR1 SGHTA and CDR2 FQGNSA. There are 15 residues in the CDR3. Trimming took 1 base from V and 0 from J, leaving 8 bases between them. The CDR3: CASSLGGRSTDTQYF. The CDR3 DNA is TGTGCCAGCAGCTTAGGGGGGCGGAGCACAGATACGCAGTATTTT.

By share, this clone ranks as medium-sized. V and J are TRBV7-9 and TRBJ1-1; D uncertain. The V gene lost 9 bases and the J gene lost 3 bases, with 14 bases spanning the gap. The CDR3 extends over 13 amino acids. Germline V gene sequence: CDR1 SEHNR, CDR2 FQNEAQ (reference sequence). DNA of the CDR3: TGTGCCAGAGAGGAGGTTGCGCACACTGAAGCTTTCTTT. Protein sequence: CAREEVAHTEAFF.